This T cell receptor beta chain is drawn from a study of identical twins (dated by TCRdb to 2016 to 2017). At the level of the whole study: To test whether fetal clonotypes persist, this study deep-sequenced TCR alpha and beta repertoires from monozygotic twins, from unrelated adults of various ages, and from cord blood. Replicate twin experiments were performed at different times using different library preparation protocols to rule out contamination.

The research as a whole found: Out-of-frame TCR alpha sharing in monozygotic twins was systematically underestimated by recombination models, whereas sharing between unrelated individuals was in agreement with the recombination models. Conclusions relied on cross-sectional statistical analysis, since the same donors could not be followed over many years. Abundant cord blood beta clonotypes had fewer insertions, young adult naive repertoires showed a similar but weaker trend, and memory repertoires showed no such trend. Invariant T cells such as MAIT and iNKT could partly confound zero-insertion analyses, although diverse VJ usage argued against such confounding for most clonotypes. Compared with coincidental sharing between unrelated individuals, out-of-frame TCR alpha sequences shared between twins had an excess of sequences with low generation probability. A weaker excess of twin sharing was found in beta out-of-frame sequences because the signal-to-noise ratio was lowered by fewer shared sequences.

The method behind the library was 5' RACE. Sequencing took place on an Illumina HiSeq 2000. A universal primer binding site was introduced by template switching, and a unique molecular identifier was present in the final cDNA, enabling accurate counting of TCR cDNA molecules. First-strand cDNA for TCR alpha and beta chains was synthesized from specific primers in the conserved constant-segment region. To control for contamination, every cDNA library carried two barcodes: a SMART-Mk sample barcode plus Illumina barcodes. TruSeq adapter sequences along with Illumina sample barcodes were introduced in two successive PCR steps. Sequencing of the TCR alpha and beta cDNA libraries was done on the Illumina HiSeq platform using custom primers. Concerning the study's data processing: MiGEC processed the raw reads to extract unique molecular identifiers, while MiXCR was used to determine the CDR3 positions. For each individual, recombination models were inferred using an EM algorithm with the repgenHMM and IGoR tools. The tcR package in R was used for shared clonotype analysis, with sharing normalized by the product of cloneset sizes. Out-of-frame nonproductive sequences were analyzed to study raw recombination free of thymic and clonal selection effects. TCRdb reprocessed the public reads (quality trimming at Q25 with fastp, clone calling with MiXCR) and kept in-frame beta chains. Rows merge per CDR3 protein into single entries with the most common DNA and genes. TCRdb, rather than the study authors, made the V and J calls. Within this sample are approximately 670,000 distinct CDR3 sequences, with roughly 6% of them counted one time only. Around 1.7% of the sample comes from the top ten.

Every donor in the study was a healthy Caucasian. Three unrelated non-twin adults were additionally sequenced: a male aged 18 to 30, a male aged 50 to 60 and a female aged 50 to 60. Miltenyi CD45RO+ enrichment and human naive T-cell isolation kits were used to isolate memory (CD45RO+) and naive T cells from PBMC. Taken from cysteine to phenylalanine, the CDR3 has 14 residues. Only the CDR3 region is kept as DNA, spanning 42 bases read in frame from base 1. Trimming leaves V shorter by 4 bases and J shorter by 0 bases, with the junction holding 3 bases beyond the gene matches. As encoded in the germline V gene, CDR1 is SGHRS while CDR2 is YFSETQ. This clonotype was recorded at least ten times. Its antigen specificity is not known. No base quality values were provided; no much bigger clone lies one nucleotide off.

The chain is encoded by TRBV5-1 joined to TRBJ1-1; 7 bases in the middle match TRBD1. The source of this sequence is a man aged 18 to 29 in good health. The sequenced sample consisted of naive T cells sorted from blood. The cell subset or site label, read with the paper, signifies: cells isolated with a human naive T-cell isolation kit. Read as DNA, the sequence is TGCGCCAGCAGCGCGGGACAGCTGAACACTGAAGCTTTCTTT. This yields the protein CASSAGQLNTEAFF.